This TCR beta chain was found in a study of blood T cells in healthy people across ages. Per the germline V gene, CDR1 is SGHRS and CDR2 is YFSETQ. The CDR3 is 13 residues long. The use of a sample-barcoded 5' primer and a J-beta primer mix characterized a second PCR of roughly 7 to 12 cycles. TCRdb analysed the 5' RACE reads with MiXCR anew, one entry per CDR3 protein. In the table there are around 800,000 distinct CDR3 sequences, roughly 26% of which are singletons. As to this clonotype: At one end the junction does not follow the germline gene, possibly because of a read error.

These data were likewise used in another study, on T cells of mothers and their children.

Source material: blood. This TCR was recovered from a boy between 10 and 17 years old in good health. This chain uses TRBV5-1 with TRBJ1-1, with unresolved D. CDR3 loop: CASSTTVNTEALF. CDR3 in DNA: TGCGCCAGCAGCACCACAGTGAACACTGAAGCTCTCTTT.